The source of this T cell receptor (beta chain) is a study of T cells after posttransplantation cyclophosphamide. Notes on the study in general: Recipient CMV seropositivity and CMV reactivation strongly tracked TRB clonality. TRB overlap between skin or GI tissue T cells and blood was limited. Donor-recipient repertoire similarity was low at 1-2 months, rising over year one.

The data were produced by immunoSEQ multiplex PCR, yet TCRdb's version contains in-frame clones alone and is incomplete. The sample includes about 21,000 clones, 87% of them seen just once. With regard to this clone: Its antigen is unidentified.

Busulfan-fludarabine conditioning, marrow transplant, and cyclophosphamide on days +3 and +4 were administered. The germline V gene encodes CDR1 KGHSH and CDR2 LQKENI. V was clipped by 5 bases and J by 0 bases, with 14 bases between them. CDR3 length equals 16 residues. The sequence derives from a female patient aged 35 to 55 who received an allogeneic stem cell transplant from a related donor, was CMV-positive, and had no GVHD. Among the T cells, some may be from the graft donor. Sequences were derived from PBMCs, sampled after allogeneic stem cell transplant with posttransplant cyclophosphamide. The gene calls are TRBV18 and TRBJ1-3; D perhaps matches TRBD1 (6 bases). Here the CDR3 DNA reads TGTGCCAGCTCATCCTTACAGGGCTTCTCTGGAAACACCATATATTTT. It codes for CASSSLQGFSGNTIYF.